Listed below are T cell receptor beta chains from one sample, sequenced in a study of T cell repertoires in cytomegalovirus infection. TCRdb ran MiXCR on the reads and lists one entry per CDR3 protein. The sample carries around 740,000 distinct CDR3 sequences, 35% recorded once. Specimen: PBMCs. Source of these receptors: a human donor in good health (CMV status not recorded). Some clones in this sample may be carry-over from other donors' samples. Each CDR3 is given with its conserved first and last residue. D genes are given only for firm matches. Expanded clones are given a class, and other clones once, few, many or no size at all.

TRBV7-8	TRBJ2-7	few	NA	CASSPEGTFYEQYF	TGTGCCAGCAGCCCAGAAGGGACTTTCTACGAGCAGTACTTC
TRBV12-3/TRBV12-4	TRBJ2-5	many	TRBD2	CASTLTSGGAQETQYF	TGTGCCAGCACCCTCACTAGCGGGGGGGCCCAAGAGACCCAGTACTTC
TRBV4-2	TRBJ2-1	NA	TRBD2	CASSRELAGAYNEQFF	TGTGCCAGCAGCCGGGAACTAGCGGGAGCCTACAATGAGCAGTTCTTC
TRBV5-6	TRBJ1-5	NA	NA	CASRLQSQPQHF	TGTGCCAGCCGCTTACAGAGTCAGCCCCAGCATTTT
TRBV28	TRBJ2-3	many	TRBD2	CASSSRGPLAGAADTQYF	TGTGCCAGCAGTTCCCGAGGACCGCTAGCGGGAGCGGCAGATACGCAGTATTTT
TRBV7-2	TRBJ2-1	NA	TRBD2	CASSRGLAGLVEFF	TGTGCCAGCAGCCGCGGGCTAGCGGGCCTGGTAGAGTTCTTC
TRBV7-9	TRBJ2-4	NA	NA	CASSSTLQTNIQYF	TGTGCCAGCAGCTCCACACTTCAGACAAACATTCAGTACTTC
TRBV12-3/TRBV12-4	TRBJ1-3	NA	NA	CASSLTGRRAGGNTIYF	TGTGCCAGCAGTTTAACGGGGCGGAGAGCTGGAGGAAACACCATATATTTT
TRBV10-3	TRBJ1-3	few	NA	CAISEHRDGSPNRSGNTIYF	TGTGCCATCAGTGAACACCGGGACGGCTCCCCGAATCGCTCTGGAAACACCATATATTTT
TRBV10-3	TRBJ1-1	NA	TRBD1	CATGARDRGPTEAFF	TGTGCCACCGGCGCCCGGGACAGGGGACCCACTGAAGCTTTCTTT
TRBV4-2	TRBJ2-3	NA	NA	CASSQGSEGRYGAATDTQYF	TGTGCCAGCAGCCAAGGGTCGGAGGGGAGGTATGGGGCGGCCACAGATACGCAGTATTTT
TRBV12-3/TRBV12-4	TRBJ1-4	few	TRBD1	CASSTGQGGTNEKLFF	TGTGCCAGCAGTACTGGACAGGGCGGAACTAATGAAAAACTGTTTTTT
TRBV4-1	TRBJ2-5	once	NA	CASSQEPYPEETQYF	TGCGCCAGCAGCCAAGAGCCGTACCCTGAAGAGACCCAGTACTTC
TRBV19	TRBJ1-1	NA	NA	CASSIFSGQRNTEAFF	TGTGCCAGTAGTATCTTTTCAGGACAGAGGAACACTGAAGCTTTCTTT
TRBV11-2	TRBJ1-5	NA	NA	CASSRGVPGQPQHF	TGTGCCAGCAGCCGAGGGGTCCCGGGTCAGCCCCAGCATTTT
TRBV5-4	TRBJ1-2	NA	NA	CASSPGLREFAVGYTF	TGTGCCAGCAGCCCGGGCCTCAGGGAGTTTGCGGTTGGCTACACCTTC
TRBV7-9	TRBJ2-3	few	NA	CASSSGQYSTDTQYF	TGTGCCAGCAGCTCCGGACAGTATAGCACAGATACGCAGTATTTT
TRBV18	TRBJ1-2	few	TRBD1	CASSPTGVVNYGYTF	TGTGCCAGCTCACCCACAGGGGTCGTTAACTATGGCTACACCTTC
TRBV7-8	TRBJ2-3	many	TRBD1	CASSFLRGRADTQYF	TGTGCCAGCAGCTTTCTTAGGGGGCGCGCAGATACGCAGTATTTT
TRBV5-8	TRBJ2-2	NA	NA	CASSLLGVIKSNTGELFF	TGTGCCAGCAGCTTGCTGGGGGTCATAAAATCGAACACCGGGGAGCTGTTTTTT
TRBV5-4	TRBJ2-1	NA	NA	CASTSGGAFSYNEQFF	TGTGCCAGCACTTCCGGGGGCGCCTTCTCCTACAATGAGCAGTTCTTC
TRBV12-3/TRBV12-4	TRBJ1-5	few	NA	CASSSETADQPQHF	TGTGCCAGCAGTTCTGAGACGGCAGATCAGCCCCAGCATTTT
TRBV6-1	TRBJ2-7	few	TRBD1	CASTGQAYEQYF	TGTGCCAGCACGGGACAGGCCTACGAGCAGTACTTC
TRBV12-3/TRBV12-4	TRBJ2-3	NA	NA	CASSPLTQGDTKYF	TGTGCCAGCAGCCCCCTGACCCAGGGAGATACGAAGTATTTT
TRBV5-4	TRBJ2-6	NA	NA	CASSFRVSGANVLTF	TGTGCCAGCAGCTTCAGAGTCTCTGGGGCCAACGTCCTGACTTTC
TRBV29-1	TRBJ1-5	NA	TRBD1	CSVGGQGLNQPQHF	TGCAGCGTGGGAGGACAGGGGCTAAATCAGCCCCAGCATTTT
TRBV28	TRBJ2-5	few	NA	CASRGGDSPWIETQYF	TGTGCCAGCAGGGGGGGGGACAGTCCATGGATAGAGACCCAGTACTTC
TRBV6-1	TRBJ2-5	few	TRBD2	CASSEVGGEMETQYF	TGTGCCAGCAGTGAAGTTGGGGGGGAGATGGAGACCCAGTACTTC
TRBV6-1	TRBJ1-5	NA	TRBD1	CASSTGGNSNQPQHF	TGTGCCAGCAGTACAGGGGGAAATAGCAATCAGCCCCAGCATTTT
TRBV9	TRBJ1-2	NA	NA	CASSVAVAQGRDVYTF	TGTGCCAGCAGCGTCGCAGTGGCGCAGGGTAGAGATGTCTACACCTTC
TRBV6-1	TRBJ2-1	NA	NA	CASSDWSGNEQLF	TGTGCCAGCAGTGATTGGTCGGGCAATGAGCAGTTATTC
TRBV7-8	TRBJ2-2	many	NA	CASSLGRGIGELFF	TGTGCCAGCAGCTTAGGCCGGGGTATCGGGGAGCTGTTTTTT
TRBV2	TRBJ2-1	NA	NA	CASYPAGRGSYNEQFF	TGTGCCAGCTACCCAGCGGGCAGGGGTTCCTACAATGAGCAGTTCTTC
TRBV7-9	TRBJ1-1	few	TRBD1	CASSLAGGQTSEAFF	TGTGCCAGCAGCTTAGCGGGGGGACAGACCTCTGAAGCTTTCTTT
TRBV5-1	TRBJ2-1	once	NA	CASSSNPTGSSYNEQFF	TGCGCCAGCAGCTCGAACCCAACTGGGAGCTCCTACAATGAGCAGTTCTTC
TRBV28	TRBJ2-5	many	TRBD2	CASSLGLAFQETQYF	TGTGCCAGCAGCCTCGGACTAGCGTTTCAAGAGACCCAGTACTTC
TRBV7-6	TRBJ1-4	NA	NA	CASIPTEGWGEKLFF	TGTGCCAGCATCCCCACCGAGGGTTGGGGTGAAAAACTGTTTTTT
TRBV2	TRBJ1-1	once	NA	CASSEFGRGNTEAFF	TGTGCCAGCAGTGAATTTGGCAGAGGGAACACTGAAGCTTTCTTT
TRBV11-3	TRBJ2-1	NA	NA	CASSLGVVGYNEQFF	TGTGCCAGCAGCTTAGGGGTCGTCGGGTACAATGAGCAGTTCTTC
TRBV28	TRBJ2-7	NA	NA	CASMEPRGAGYEQYF	TGTGCCAGCATGGAACCTCGGGGGGCGGGGTACGAGCAGTACTTC
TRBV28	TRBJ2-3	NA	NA	CASVVGTLTGTDTQYF	TGTGCCAGCGTCGTCGGGACACTCACGGGGACAGATACGCAGTATTTT
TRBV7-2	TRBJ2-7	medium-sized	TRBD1	CASSLGQNYEQYF	TGTGCCAGCAGCCTGGGACAGAACTACGAGCAGTACTTC
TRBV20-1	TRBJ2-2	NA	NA	CSARSAPTNTGELFF	TGCAGTGCTAGATCTGCTCCCACGAACACCGGGGAGCTGTTTTTT
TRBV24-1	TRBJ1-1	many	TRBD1	CATSRTGGTEAFF	TGTGCCACCAGTAGGACAGGGGGCACTGAAGCTTTCTTT
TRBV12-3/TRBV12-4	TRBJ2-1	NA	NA	CASRPQGPHSYNEQFF	TGTGCCAGCAGGCCACAGGGCCCCCACTCCTACAATGAGCAGTTCTTC
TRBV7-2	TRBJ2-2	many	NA	CASSPLAGSNTGELFF	TGTGCCAGCAGCCCTCTTGCGGGGTCGAACACCGGGGAGCTGTTTTTT
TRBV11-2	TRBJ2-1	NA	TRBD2	CASSRRLAGIYNEQFF	TGTGCCAGCAGCCGCAGACTAGCGGGGATATACAATGAGCAGTTCTTC
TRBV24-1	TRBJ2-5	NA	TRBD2	CATSDLPAGGQETQYF	TGTGCCACCAGTGATTTGCCAGCGGGAGGGCAAGAGACCCAGTACTTC
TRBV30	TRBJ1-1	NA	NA	CAWSPDGNTEAFF	TGTGCCTGGAGCCCAGATGGGAACACTGAAGCTTTCTTT
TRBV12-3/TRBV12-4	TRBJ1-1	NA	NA	CACTEGEMNTEAFF	TGTGCCTGTACTGAGGGTGAGATGAACACTGAAGCTTTCTTT
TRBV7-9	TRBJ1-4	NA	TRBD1	CASSLRMGDRGNEKLFF	TGTGCCAGCAGCTTAAGGATGGGTGACAGGGGAAATGAAAAACTGTTTTTT
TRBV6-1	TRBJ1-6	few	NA	CASSDSGNYNSPLHF	TGTGCCAGCAGTGATTCCGGGAATTATAATTCACCCCTCCACTTT